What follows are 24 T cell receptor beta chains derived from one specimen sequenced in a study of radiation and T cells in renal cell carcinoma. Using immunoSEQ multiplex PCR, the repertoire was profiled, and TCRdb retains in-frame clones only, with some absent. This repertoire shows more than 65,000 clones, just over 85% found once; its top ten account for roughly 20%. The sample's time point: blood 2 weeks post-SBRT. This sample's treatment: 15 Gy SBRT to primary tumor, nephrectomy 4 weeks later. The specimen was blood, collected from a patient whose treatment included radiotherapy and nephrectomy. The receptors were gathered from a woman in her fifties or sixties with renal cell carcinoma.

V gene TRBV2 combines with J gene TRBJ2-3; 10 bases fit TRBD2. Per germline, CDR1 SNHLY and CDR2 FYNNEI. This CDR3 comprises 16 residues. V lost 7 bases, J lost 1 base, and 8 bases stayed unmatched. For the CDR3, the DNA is TGTGCCAGCACCTGGGGGCTAGCGGGGGGCACAGATACGCAGTATTTT. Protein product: CASTWGLAGGTDTQYF.

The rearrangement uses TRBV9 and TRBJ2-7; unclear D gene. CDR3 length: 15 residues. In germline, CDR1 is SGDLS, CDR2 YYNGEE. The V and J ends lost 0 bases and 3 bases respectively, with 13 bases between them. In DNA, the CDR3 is TGTGCCAGCAGCGTAGGCCCGAACGGTCTCTACGAGCAGTACTTC. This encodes CASSVGPNGLYEQYF.

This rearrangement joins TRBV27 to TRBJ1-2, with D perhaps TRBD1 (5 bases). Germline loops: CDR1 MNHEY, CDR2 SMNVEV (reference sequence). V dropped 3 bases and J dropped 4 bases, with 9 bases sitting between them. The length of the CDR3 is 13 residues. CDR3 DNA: TGTGCCAGCAGTTTTGGGGGACCCTATGGCTACACCTTC. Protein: CASSFGGPYGYTF.

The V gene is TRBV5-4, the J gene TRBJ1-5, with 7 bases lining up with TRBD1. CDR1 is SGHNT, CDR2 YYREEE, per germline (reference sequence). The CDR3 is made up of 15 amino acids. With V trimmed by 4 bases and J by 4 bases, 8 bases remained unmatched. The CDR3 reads CASSVQGRENQPQHF. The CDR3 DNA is TGTGCCAGCAGCGTACAGGGGAGAGAGAATCAGCCCCAGCATTTT.

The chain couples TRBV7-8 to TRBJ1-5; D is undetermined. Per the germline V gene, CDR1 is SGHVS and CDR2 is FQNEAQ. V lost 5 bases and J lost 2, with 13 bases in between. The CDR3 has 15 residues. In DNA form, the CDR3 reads TGTGCCAGCAGCCATCCAGCATGGGGCAATCAGCCCCAGCATTTT. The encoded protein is CASSHPAWGNQPQHF. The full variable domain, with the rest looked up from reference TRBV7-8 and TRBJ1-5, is GAGVSQSPRYKVAKRGQDVALRCDPISGHVSLFWYQQALGQGPEFLTYFQNEAQLDKSGLPSDRFFAERPEGSVSTLKIQRTQQEDSAVYLCASSHPAWGNQPQHFGDGTRLSIL.

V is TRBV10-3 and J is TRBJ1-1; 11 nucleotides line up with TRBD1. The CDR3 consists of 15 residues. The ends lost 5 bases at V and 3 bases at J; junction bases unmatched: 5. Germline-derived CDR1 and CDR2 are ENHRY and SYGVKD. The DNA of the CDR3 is TGTGCCATCAGTCCCCGGGACAGGGGGGACACTGAAGCTTTCTTT. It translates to CAISPRDRGDTEAFF.

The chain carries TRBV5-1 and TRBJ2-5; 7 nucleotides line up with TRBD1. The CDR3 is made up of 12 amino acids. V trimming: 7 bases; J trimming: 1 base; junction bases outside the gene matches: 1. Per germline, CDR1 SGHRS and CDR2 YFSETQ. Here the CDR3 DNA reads TGCGCCAGCGGGACAGCCCAAGAGACCCAGTACTTC. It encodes CASGTAQETQYF. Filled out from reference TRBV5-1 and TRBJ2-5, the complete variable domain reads KAGVTQTPRYLIKTRGQQVTLSCSPISGHRSVSWYQQTPGQGLQFLFEYFSETQRNKGNFPGRFSGRQFSNSRSEMNVSTLELGDSALYLCASGTAQETQYFGPGTRLLVL.

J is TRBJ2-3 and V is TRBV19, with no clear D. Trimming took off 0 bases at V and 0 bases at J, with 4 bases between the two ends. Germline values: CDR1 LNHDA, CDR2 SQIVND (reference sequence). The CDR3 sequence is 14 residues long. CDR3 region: CASSIDTSTDTQYF. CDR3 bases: TGTGCCAGTAGTATAGATACTAGCACAGATACGCAGTATTTT.

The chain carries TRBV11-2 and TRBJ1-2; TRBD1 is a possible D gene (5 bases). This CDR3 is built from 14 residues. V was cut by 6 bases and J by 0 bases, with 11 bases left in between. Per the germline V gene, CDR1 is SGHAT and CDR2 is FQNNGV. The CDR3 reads CASREDSSNYGYTF. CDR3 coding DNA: TGTGCCAGCAGGGAAGACAGCTCTAACTATGGCTACACCTTC.

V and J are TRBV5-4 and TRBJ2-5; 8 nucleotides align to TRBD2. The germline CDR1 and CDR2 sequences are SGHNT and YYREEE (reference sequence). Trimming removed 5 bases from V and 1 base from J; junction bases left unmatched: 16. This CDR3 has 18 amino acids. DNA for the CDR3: TGTGCCAGCAGACTTGGGCGGGGGGAGAATAGCGGCCAAGAGACCCAGTACTTC. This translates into CASRLGRGENSGQETQYF.

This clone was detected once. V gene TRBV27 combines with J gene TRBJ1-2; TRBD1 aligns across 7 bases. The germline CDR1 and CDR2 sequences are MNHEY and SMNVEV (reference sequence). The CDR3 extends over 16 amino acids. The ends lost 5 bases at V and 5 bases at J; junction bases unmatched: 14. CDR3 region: CASSPGQKTMGYGYTF. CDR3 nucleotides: TGTGCCAGCAGTCCGGGACAGAAGACGATGGGGTATGGCTACACCTTC.

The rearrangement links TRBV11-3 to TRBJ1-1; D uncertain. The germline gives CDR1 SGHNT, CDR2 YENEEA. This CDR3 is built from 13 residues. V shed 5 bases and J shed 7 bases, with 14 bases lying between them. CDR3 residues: CASSPAFGDEAFF. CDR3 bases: TGTGCCAGCAGCCCGGCATTCGGGGATGAAGCTTTCTTT.

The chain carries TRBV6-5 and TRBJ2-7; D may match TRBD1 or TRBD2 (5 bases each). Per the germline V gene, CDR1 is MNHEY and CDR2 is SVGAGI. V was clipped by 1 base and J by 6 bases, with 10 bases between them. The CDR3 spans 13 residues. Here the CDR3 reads CASSYLGPREQYF. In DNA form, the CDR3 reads TGTGCCAGCAGTTACTTGGGACCTCGCGAGCAGTACTTC.

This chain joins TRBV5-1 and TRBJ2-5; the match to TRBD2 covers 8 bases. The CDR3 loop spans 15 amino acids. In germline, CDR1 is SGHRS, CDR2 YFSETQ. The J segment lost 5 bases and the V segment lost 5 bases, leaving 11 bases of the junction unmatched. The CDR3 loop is CASSLEAGGRETQYF. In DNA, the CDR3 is TGCGCCAGCAGTCTGGAGGCGGGGGGCAGGGAGACCCAGTACTTC. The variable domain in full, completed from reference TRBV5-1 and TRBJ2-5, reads KAGVTQTPRYLIKTRGQQVTLSCSPISGHRSVSWYQQTPGQGLQFLFEYFSETQRNKGNFPGRFSGRQFSNSRSEMNVSTLELGDSALYLCASSLEAGGRETQYFGPGTRLLVL.

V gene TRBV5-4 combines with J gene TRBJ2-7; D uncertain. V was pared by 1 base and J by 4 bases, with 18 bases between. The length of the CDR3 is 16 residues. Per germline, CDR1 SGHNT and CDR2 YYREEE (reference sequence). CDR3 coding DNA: TGTGCCAGCAGCTTGTCGTCCGGTCCAGGCCTGTACGAGCAGTACTTC. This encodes CASSLSSGPGLYEQYF.

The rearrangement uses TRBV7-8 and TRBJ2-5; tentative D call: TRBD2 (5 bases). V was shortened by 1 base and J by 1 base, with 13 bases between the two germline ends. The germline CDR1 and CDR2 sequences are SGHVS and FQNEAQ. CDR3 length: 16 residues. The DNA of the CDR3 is TGTGCCAGCAGCTTAGGAGTCGCCCGGGGCCAAGAGACCCAGTACTTC. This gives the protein CASSLGVARGQETQYF.

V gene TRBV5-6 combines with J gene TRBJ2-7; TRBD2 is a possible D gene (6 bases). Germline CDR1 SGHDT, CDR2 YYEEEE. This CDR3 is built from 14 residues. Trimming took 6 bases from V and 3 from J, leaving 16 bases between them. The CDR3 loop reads CASMPGLGGYEQYF. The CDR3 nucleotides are TGTGCCAGCATGCCGGGACTCGGGGGCTACGAGCAGTACTTC.

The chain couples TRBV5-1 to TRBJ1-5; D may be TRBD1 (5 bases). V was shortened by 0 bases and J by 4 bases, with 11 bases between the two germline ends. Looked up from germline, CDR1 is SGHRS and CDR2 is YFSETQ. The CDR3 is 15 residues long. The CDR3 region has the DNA TGCGCCAGCAGCTTGGGAGACAGCGGAAATCAGCCCCAGCATTTT. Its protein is CASSLGDSGNQPQHF. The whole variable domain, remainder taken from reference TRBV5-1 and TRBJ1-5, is KAGVTQTPRYLIKTRGQQVTLSCSPISGHRSVSWYQQTPGQGLQFLFEYFSETQRNKGNFPGRFSGRQFSNSRSEMNVSTLELGDSALYLCASSLGDSGNQPQHFGDGTRLSIL.

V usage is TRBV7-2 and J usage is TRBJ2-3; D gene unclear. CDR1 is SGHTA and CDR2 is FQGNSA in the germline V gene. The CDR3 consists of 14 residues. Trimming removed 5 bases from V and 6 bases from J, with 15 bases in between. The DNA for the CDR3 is TGTGCCAGCAGCGCAGCGCCCTCTAGGGATACGCAGTATTTT. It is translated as CASSAAPSRDTQYF.

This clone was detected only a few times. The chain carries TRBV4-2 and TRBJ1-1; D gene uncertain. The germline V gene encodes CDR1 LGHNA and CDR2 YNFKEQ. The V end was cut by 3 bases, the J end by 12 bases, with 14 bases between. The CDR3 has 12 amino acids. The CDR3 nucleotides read TGTGCCAGCAGCCAGGGCGTAGGATGGCCTTTCTTT. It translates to CASSQGVGWPFF.

As DNA, the CDR3 is TGCGCCAGCAGCTTGGACAGGGGTGACAGGGGATTGGACCAGCCCCAGCATTTT. It translates to CASSLDRGDRGLDQPQHF. The J gene is TRBJ1-5, the V gene TRBV5-1, with TRBD1 matching 8 bases. After removal of 0 bases from V and 7 bases from J, the junction contained 15 bases not matched to a gene. The CDR3 spans 18 residues. The germline CDR1 and CDR2 sequences are SGHRS and YFSETQ.

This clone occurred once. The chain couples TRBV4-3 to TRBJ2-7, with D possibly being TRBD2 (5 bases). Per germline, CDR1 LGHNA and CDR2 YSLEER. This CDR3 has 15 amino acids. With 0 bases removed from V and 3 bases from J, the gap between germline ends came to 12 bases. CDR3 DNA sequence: TGCGCCAGCAGCCAAGAAGGTGCGAGGGACTACGAGCAGTACTTC. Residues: CASSQEGARDYEQYF.

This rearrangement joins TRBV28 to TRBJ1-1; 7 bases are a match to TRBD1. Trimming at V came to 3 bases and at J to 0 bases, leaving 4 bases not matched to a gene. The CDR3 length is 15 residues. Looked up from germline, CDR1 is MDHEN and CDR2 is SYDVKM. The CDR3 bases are TGTGCCAGCAGTTTTGGGGGACAGCTGAACACTGAAGCTTTCTTT. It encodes CASSFGGQLNTEAFF.

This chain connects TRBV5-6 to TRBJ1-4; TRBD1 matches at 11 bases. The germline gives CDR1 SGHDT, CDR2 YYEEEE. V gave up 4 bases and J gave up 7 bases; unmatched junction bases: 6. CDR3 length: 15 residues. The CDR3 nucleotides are TGTGCCAGCAGCCTGCGGGGGACAGGGGGTGAAAAACTGTTTTTT. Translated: CASSLRGTGGEKLFF.